The 9 T cell receptor beta chains below come from one sample, sequenced in a study of T-cell reconstitution after alpha-beta-depleted transplantation in children. Construction of the TCRbeta library involved unique molecular identifiers. TCRdb called the PCR reads again in MiXCR, with one record for every CDR3 protein. The profile covers about 360,000 distinct CDR3 sequences, with about an eighth appearing a single time and 4.3% taken by the ten largest. The sequences come from PBMCs, collected from the stem cell graft. Receptors originate from a human donor who donated a stem cell graft to a child with Fanconi anemia.

The V gene is TRBV7-6, the J gene TRBJ2-3; 11 nucleotides line up with TRBD1. V lost 1 base, J lost 2 bases, and 8 bases stayed unmatched. CDR3 size: 18 residues. CDR1 is SGHVS and CDR2 is FNYEAQ in the germline V gene. The CDR3 nucleotides are TGTGCCAGCAGCTTAGGGACAGGGGGCTTTCTGGACACAGATACGCAGTATTTT. Translating gives CASSLGTGGFLDTDTQYF.

This clonotype was counted between two and nine times. The CDR3 loop reads CASSSAGSVAWVAFF. The CDR3 region has the DNA TGTGCCAGCAGCTCGGCGGGTTCGGTTGCATGGGTAGCTTTCTTT. The genes are TRBV5-6 and TRBJ1-1; D is unresolved. The germline gives CDR1 SGHDT, CDR2 YYEEEE. The CDR3 loop spans 15 amino acids. The V end was cut by 3 bases, the J end by 10 bases, with 22 bases between.

The J gene is TRBJ2-7, the V gene TRBV20-1; a possible D gene is TRBD2 (5 bases). The V end was cut by 2 bases, the J end by 3 bases, with 14 bases between. The germline gives CDR1 DFQATT, CDR2 SNEGSKA (reference sequence). The CDR3 is made up of 14 amino acids. The chain's CDR3 is CSARTRESFYEQYF. Written as DNA, the CDR3 is TGCAGTGCTAGAACGAGGGAGAGTTTCTACGAGCAGTACTTC.

In this sample, this clonotype turned up a few times. This chain uses TRBV5-1 with TRBJ2-1; 8 nucleotides align to TRBD1. The CDR3 contains 15 residues. With V trimmed by 4 bases and J by 5 bases, 8 bases remained unmatched. CDR1 and CDR2 from the germline V gene are SGHRS and YFSETQ. The CDR3 here is CASSGQGAAHNEQFF. CDR3 coding DNA: TGCGCCAGCAGCGGTCAGGGGGCGGCTCACAATGAGCAGTTCTTC. The full variable domain, completed using reference TRBV5-1 and TRBJ2-1, is KAGVTQTPRYLIKTRGQQVTLSCSPISGHRSVSWYQQTPGQGLQFLFEYFSETQRNKGNFPGRFSGRQFSNSRSEMNVSTLELGDSALYLCASSGQGAAHNEQFFGPGTRLTVL.

This clonotype has a count of ten or more. The chain links TRBV29-1 to TRBJ1-1; D call uncertain. CDR3 length: 13 amino acids. Germline V lookup: CDR1 SQVTM, CDR2 ANQGSEA. The V end lost 4 bases, the J end lost 5 bases, and 14 bases lay between the germline ends. CDR3 nucleotides: TGCAGCGTTGTAGGGCGAAGTGGGACTGAAGCTTTCTTT. Amino acid sequence: CSVVGRSGTEAFF.

CDR3 bases: TGTGCCAGCAGTGAGTTTCTAGCGGGGGTATCTGGGGCCAACGTCCTGACTTTC. Translation gives CASSEFLAGVSGANVLTF. This sequence joins TRBV2 and TRBJ2-6, with 10 bases matching TRBD2. Germline assignment: CDR1 SNHLY and CDR2 FYNNEI. This CDR3 region has 18 residues. J lost 1 base, V lost 3 bases, and 6 bases had no gene match.

The CDR3 sequence: CASTPVVAGDYGYTF. The CDR3, as DNA: TGTGCCAGCACCCCAGTTGTCGCAGGGGATTATGGCTACACCTTC. V is TRBV4-2 and J is TRBJ1-2; tentatively, D is TRBD1 (6 bases). This CDR3 region has 15 residues. The V end was cut by 7 bases, the J end by 5 bases, with 20 bases between. The V gene's germline CDR1 is LGHNA and CDR2 YNFKEQ.

This clonotype was counted between two and nine times. V is TRBV5-5 and J is TRBJ1-1, with a tentative D call TRBD1 (5 bases). Looked up from germline, CDR1 is SGHKS and CDR2 is YYEKEE (reference sequence). This CDR3 spans 12 amino acids. Trimming left V 6 bases short and J 9 bases short, with 15 bases between. The DNA for the CDR3 is TGTGCCAGCACCCTATCTGGGGGTAAAGCTTTCTTT. It codes for CASTLSGGKAFF.

This clonotype has more than one count but fewer than ten. V and J are TRBV5-1 and TRBJ1-6; D gene ambiguous. Germline CDR1 SGHRS, CDR2 YFSETQ. The CDR3 contains 12 residues. Trimming took off 2 bases at V and 12 bases at J, with 9 bases between the two ends. CDR3 loop: CASSFSGGPLHF. CDR3 nucleotides: TGCGCCAGCAGCTTTTCGGGCGGACCCCTCCACTTT.